Listed here is a single T cell receptor beta chain. This clone occurred a few times. Its target antigen remains unknown. No clone much larger than this one lies a single base away; base qualities are absent. This entry belongs to a study of blood T cell repertoires in COVID-19 (TCRdb year 2020). With regard to the full study: Collaborator samples came from the United States, Italy and Spain and covered acute and convalescent phases of COVID-19. The material from the prospective study consisted of cDNA or gDNA derived from T cells, B-cell-depleted T cells, or PBMCs. Subjects who had been exposed to COVID-19, were actively infected with it, or had recovered from it provided the deeply sampled blood TCRbeta repertoires that made up the dataset. The repertoires were released in a freely available public database intended as a resource for research on the immune response to SARS-CoV-2. The samples were drawn from two sources: the first 160 participants of the ongoing ImmuneRACE study, and 1,000 to 1,500 subjects contributed by 6 global collaborators. Sample metadata almost always included a de-identified subject ID, COVID-19 status, age in years and sex. Where available, HLA class I and class II types were taken from metadata supplied by the sample provider and were not determined by assay-based typing.

At the junction V is shortened by 1 base and J by 7 bases, with 22 bases in between. Inclusive of the bounding cysteine and phenylalanine, the CDR3 is 17 residues long. Kept here is only the CDR3 DNA, which spans 51 bases and is read in frame from base 1. The germline V gene (reference sequence) yields MNHEY for CDR1 and SMNVEV for CDR2. The immunoSEQ Assay, a bias-controlled multiplex PCR, was used to amplify TCRbeta CDR3 regions from genomic DNA. The study's own analysis went as follows. Within the assay, amplification of reference gene primers was used to estimate how many nucleated cells each sample contained. To quantify the absolute abundance of each unique TCRbeta CDR3 rearrangement, sequence reads were collapsed and filtered. For each sample, productive Simpson clonality was calculated by taking the square root of Simpson's diversity index across productive rearrangements. In TCRdb, the immuneACCESS table is reduced to in-frame sequences with V and J assigned. These tables do not hold every clone; where another copy was compared, an unresolved V gene accounts for under half, and the others remain unexplained. The DNA gave D and trimming, while V, J and clone size come from that table. This sample has hundreds of thousands of clones in its table, and 75% to 85% of those were observed once. Around 7% of the sample goes to the ten largest clones.

Whole blood was collected in K2EDTA tubes by collaborating institutions according to the institutions' own protocols. For TCRbeta analysis, collaborators shipped samples in one of three forms: frozen whole blood, isolated PBMCs, or DNA extracted from either of those sample types. Study-level results and caveats: Clinical and demographic metadata were provided uncurated, with the amount varying by source and participant.

This receptor was identified in a woman aged 50 to 60 with acute or convalescent COVID-19. The chain was built from TRBV27 and TRBJ1-2; TRBD1 could be the D gene, as 6 bases match. The sequenced sample consisted of peripheral blood. DNA sequence: TGTGCCAGCAGTTTATTGTCACAGGGACCGGCTACTGGTGGCTACACCTTC. It codes for CASSLLSQGPATGGYTF.